A single sample is the source of the 4 T cell receptor beta chains below, sequenced in a study of blood T cell repertoires in COVID-19. The table came from immunoSEQ multiplex PCR; TCRdb's copy has only in-frame clones and leaves some out. The sample contains 90,000 to 150,000 clones, around three quarters of which appear only once. The sequencing input was peripheral blood. The source of these receptors is a woman of 80 years or more with acute or convalescent COVID-19.

The J gene is TRBJ1-2, the V gene TRBV29-1; the match to TRBD1 covers 9 bases. Looked up from germline, CDR1 is SQVTM and CDR2 is ANQGSEA. The CDR3 is 14 residues long. J lost 7 bases, V lost 1 base, and 7 bases had no gene match. In DNA, the CDR3 is TGCAGCGTTGAAGCAGGACAGGGGACCGGTGGCTACACCTTC. Translation gives CSVEAGQGTGGYTF.

The chain is built from TRBV19 and TRBJ1-4, with TRBD1 matching over 10 bases. Trimming at V came to 4 bases and at J to 3 bases, leaving 14 bases not matched to a gene. Germline CDR1 LNHDA, CDR2 SQIVND (reference sequence). The CDR3 totals 19 residues. The CDR3 bases are TGTGCCAGTAGTACGGGGACAGGGGCTGGGTCGAGGTCTAATGAAAAACTGTTTTTT. Translated: CASSTGTGAGSRSNEKLFF.

The table lists this clone with a few counts. The chain uses TRBV5-1 and TRBJ1-3, with D perhaps TRBD1 (6 bases). This CDR3 has 14 amino acids. CDR1 SGHRS and CDR2 YFSETQ come from the germline V gene. Trimming stripped 4 bases from V and 2 bases from J, with 10 bases between. CDR3 protein: CASSLQGPGNTIYF. In DNA, the CDR3 is TGCGCCAGCAGCCTACAGGGCCCTGGAAACACCATATATTTT.

The chain has TRBV10-3 and TRBJ1-4; TRBD1 aligns across 9 bases. V lost 11 bases to trimming and J lost 0 bases; unmatched junction nucleotides: 10. The CDR3 extends over 16 amino acids. Germline CDR1 is ENHRY and CDR2 is SYGVKD. The CDR3 nucleotides read TGTGCCGCGGGACAGGGTGGCCCCGCAACTAATGAAAAACTGTTTTTT. Residues: CAAGQGGPATNEKLFF.